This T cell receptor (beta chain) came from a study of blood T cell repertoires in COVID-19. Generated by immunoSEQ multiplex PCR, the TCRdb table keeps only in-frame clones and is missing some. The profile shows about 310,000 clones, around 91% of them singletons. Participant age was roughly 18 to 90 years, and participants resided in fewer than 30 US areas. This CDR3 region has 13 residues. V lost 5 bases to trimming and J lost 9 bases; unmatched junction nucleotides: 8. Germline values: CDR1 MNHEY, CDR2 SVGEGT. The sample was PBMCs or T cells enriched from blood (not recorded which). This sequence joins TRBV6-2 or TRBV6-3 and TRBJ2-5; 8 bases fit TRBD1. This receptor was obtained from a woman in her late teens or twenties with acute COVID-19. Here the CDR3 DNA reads TGTGCCAGCAGTACGGACAGGGTGAGGGCCCAGTACTTC. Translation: CASSTDRVRAQYF.